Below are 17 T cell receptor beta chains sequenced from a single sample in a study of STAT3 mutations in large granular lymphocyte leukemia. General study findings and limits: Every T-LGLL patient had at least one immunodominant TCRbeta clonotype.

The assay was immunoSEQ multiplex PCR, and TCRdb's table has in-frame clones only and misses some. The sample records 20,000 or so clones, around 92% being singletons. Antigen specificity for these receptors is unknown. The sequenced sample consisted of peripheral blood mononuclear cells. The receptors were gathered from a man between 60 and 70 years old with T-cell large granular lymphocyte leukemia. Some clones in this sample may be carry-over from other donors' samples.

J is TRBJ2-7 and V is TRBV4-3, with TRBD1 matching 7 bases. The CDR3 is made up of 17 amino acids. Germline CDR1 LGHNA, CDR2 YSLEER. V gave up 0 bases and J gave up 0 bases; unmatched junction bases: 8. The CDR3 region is CASSQELPGTVSYEQYF. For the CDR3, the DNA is TGCGCCAGCAGCCAAGAGCTCCCTGGGACAGTCTCCTACGAGCAGTACTTC.

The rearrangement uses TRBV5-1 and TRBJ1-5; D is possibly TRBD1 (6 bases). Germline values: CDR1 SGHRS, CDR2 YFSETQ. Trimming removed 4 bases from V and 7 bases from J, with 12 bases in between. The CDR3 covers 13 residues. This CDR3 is CASSADSRQPQHF. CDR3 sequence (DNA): TGCGCCAGCAGCGCGGACAGCAGACAGCCCCAGCATTTT.

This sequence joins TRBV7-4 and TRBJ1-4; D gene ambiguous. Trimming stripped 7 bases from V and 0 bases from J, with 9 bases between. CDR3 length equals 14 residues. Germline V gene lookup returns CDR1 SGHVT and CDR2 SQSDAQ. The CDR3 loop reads CASNFTTTNEKLFF. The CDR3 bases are TGTGCCAGCAACTTTACGACAACTAATGAAAAACTGTTTTTT. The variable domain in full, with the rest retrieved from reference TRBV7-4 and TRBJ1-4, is GAGVSQSPRYKVAKRGRDVALRCDSISGHVTLYWYRQTLGQGSEVLTYSQSDAQRDKSGRPSGRFSAERPERSVSTLKIQRTEQGDSAVYLCASNFTTTNEKLFFGSGTQLSVL.

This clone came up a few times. The CDR3 loop reads CASSLGGARLDTEAFF. Written as DNA, the CDR3 is TGTGCCAGCAGCTTGGGGGGGGCGCGGTTAGACACTGAAGCTTTCTTT. The chain is built from TRBV5-4 and TRBJ1-1; tentatively, D is TRBD1 (6 bases). This CDR3 is 16 amino acids long. Germline CDR1 and CDR2: SGHNT and YYREEE (reference sequence). Trimming stripped 0 bases from V and 3 bases from J, with 15 bases between.

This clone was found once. The CDR3 nucleotides read TGCGCCAGCAGTGAGGGAAACCTTAGCAATCAGCCCCAGCATTTT. Protein product: CASSEGNLSNQPQHF. The rearrangement joins TRBV10-2 to TRBJ1-5; D ambiguous. The CDR3 has 15 residues. Trimming pared 2 bases from V and 0 bases from J, leaving 8 bases between. Looked up from germline, CDR1 is WSHSY and CDR2 is SAAADI.

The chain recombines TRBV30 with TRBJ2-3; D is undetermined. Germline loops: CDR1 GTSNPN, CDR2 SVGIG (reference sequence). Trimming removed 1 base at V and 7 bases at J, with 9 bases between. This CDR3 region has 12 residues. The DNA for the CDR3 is TGTGCCTGGAGTGGTGGGTGGAATACGCAGTATTTT. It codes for CAWSGGWNTQYF.

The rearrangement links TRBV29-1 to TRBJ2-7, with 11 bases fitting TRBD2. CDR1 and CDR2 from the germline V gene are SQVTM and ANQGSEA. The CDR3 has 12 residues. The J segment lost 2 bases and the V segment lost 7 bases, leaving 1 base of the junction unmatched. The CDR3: CSGSGGAYEQYF. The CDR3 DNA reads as TGCAGCGGTAGCGGGGGGGCCTACGAGCAGTACTTC.

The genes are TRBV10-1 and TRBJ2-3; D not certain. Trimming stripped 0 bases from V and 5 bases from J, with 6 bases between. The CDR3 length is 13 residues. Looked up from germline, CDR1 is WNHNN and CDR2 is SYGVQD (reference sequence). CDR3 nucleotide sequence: TGCGCCAGCAGTGAGTCTCCAGTAGATACGCAGTATTTT. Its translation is CASSESPVDTQYF.

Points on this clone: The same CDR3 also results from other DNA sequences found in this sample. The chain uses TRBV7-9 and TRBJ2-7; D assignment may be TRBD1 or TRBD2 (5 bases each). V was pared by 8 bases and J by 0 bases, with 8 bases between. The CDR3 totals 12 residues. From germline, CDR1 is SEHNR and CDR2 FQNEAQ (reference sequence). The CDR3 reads CASGDGSYEQYF. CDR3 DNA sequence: TGTGCCAGCGGGGACGGCTCCTACGAGCAGTACTTC.

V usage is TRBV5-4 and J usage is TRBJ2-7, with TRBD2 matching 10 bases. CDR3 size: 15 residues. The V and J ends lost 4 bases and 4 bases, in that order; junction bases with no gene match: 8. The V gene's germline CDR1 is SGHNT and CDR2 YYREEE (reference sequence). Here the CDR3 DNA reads TGTGCCAGCAGCCCCTCTAGCGGGAGTGAGTACGAGCAGTACTTC. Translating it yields CASSPSSGSEYEQYF.

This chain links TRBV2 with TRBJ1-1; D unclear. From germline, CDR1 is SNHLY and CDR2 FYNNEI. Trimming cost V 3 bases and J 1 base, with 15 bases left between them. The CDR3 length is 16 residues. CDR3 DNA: TGTGCCAGCAGTGATGTTAACGGATTTGCGAACACTGAAGCTTTCTTT. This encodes CASSDVNGFANTEAFF.

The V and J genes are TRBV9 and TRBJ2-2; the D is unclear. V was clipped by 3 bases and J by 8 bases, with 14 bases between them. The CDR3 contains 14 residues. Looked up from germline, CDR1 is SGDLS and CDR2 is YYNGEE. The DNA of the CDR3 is TGTGCCAGCAGCGCGGAAGAGGTGGCGGGGGAGCTGTTTTTT. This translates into CASSAEEVAGELFF. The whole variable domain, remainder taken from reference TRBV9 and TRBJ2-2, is DSGVTQTPKHLITATGQRVTLRCSPRSGDLSVYWYQQSLDQGLQFLIQYYNGEERAKGNILERFSAQQFPDLHSELNLSSLELGDSALYFCASSAEEVAGELFFGEGSRLTVL.

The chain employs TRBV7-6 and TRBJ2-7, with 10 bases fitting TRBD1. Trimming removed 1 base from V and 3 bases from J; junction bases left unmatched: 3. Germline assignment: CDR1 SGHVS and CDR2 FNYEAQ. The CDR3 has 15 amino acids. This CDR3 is CASSLGGQGYYEQYF. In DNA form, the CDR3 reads TGTGCCAGCAGCTTAGGGGGACAGGGGTACTACGAGCAGTACTTC.

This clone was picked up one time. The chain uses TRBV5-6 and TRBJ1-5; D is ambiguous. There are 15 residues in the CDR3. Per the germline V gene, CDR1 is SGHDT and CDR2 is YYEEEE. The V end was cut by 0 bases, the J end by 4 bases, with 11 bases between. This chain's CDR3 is CASSLGLTENQPQHF. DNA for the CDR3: TGTGCCAGCAGCTTGGGGTTAACTGAAAATCAGCCCCAGCATTTT.

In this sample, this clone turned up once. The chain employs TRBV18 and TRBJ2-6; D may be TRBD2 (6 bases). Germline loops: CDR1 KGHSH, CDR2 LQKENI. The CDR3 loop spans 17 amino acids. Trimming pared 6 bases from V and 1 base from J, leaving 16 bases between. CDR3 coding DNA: TGTGCCAGCTCCCCCGCGGGGTTTCAGTCTGGGGCCAACGTCCTGACTTTC. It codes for CASSPAGFQSGANVLTF.

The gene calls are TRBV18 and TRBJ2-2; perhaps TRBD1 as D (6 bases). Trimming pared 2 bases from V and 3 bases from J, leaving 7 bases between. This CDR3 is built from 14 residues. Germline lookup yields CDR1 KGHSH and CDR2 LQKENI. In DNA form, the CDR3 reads TGTGCCAGCTCACCATGGACAGACACCGGGGAGCTGTTTTTT. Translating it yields CASSPWTDTGELFF.

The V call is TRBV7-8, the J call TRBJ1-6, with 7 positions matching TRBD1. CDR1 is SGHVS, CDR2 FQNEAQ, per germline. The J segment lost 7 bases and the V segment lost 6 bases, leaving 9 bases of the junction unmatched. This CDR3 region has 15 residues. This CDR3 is CASSSSGDRNSPLHF. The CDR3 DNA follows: TGTGCCAGCAGTTCCTCCGGGGACAGAAATTCACCCCTCCACTTT.